Included here is one T cell receptor beta chain sequence, with context. Its antigen remains undetermined. No qualities accompany the bases; no much larger clone lies one base away. In the prospective study, participants were about 18 to 95 years old, resided in about two dozen geographic areas of the United States, and were enrolled through a virtual design. In the prospective study, cohorts were assigned on the basis of participant-reported clinical history obtained from a screening survey and a study questionnaire. Exposed participants were defined as having been in contact with someone with a PCR-confirmed or clinician-diagnosed COVID-19 case within 2 weeks of study entry. In the prospective study, whole blood, serum and a nasopharyngeal or oropharyngeal swab were collected from each participant by mobile phlebotomists. Participants in the prospective study had the option to provide additional blood draws and questionnaires over a 2-month period. Prospective study blood samples were shipped either frozen or at room temperature before DNA extraction.

The data are from a study of blood T cell repertoires in COVID-19 (dated by TCRdb to about 2020). Study-wide context: The collaborator samples originated in the United States, Italy and Spain and spanned the acute and convalescent phases of COVID-19. The prospective study material was composed of cDNA or gDNA derived from T cells, B-cell-depleted T cells, or PBMCs. Deeply sampled blood TCRbeta repertoires from subjects exposed to, actively infected with, or recovered from COVID-19 were included in the dataset. The repertoires were released in a freely available public database meant as a resource for research on the immune response to SARS-CoV-2. The samples were drawn from two sources: the first 160 participants of the ongoing ImmuneRACE study, and approximately 1,300 subjects contributed by 6 global collaborators. Nearly every sample came with metadata listing a de-identified subject ID, COVID-19 status, age in years and sex. HLA class I and class II types, where available, came from metadata supplied by the sample provider rather than from assay-based typing. Results and caveats for the whole study, not just this receptor: The amount of clinical and demographic metadata varied by source and participant and was provided uncurated.

TCRbeta CDR3 regions were amplified from genomic DNA by means of the immunoSEQ Assay, a bias-controlled multiplex PCR. The original pipeline was this. The number of nucleated cells in each sample was estimated by amplification of reference gene primers within the assay. To quantify the absolute abundance of each unique TCRbeta CDR3 rearrangement, sequence reads were collapsed and filtered. For each sample, productive Simpson clonality was calculated by taking the square root of Simpson's diversity index across productive rearrangements. In its TCRdb copy, this immuneACCESS table keeps in-frame sequences only and misses some clones. Where compared with another copy, unresolved V genes explain less than half of these, and the others have no known cause. V and J calls plus clone size are reproduced from that table; the DNA served to infer D and trimming. This sample gives 260,000 or so clones in total; about 83% of them show up just once. In total, the top ten clones hold 3% to 4% of the sample.

Reading from cysteine to phenylalanine, the CDR3 counts 16 amino acids. This entry keeps only the CDR3 DNA: 48 bases, framed from base 1. For CDR1 and CDR2, the germline V gene lists SGHTA and FQGNSA. V drops 5 bases and J drops 4 bases, leaving 18 bases in between. The sequence was obtained from a woman aged 40 to 49 who had been exposed to COVID-19. The sample taken for sequencing was PBMCs or T cells enriched from blood (not recorded which). This chain is built from TRBV7-2 and TRBJ1-3; a tentative D call is TRBD1 (5 bases match). The DNA reads TGTGCCAGCAGCACACAGTCCGGGACTTCAGGAAACACCATATATTTT. It translates as CASSTQSGTSGNTIYF.